This entry concerns a single T cell receptor beta chain. V lost 1 base and J lost 0, with 16 bases in between. The germline CDR1 and CDR2 sequences are SGHNT and YYREEE (reference sequence). CDR3 length: 17 amino acids. The repertoire was sequenced with immunoSEQ multiplex PCR; TCRdb's copy has only in-frame clones and lacks some. The table has 60,000 to 90,000 clones, about 95% seen once. The data were obtained in a study of technical replicates of blood from a handful of donors. This receptor was obtained from a human donor in good health. The specimen sequenced was T cells isolated from PBMCs. J is TRBJ1-1 and V is TRBV5-4; TRBD1 is a possible D gene (6 bases). For the CDR3, the DNA is TGTGCCAGCAGCTTGCCGGGCAGGGGAAGCATGAACACTGAAGCTTTCTTT. Its protein is CASSLPGRGSMNTEAFF.